These 18 T cell receptor beta chains were sequenced from one sample in a study of blood T cell repertoires in COVID-19. Some clones are missing from TCRdb's copy, which holds only in-frame ones; the method was immunoSEQ multiplex PCR. The sample has around 270,000 clones; around 82% are singletons. Input material: peripheral blood. The origin of the receptors is a human donor with COVID-19, enrolled during active disease. The donor label of this sample is uncertain.

The count of this clone is one. V gene TRBV27 combines with J gene TRBJ1-5, with unresolved D. CDR3 length: 14 amino acids. The V gene lost 1 base and the J gene lost 6 bases, with 10 bases spanning the gap. The germline CDR1 and CDR2 sequences are MNHEY and SMNVEV (reference sequence). CDR3 residues: CASSLLGGSQPQHF. For the CDR3, the DNA is TGTGCCAGCAGTTTATTGGGAGGGAGTCAGCCCCAGCATTTT.

This rearrangement joins TRBV27 to TRBJ2-7, with 7 bases lining up with TRBD2. The germline CDR1 and CDR2 sequences are MNHEY and SMNVEV (reference sequence). The CDR3 spans 14 residues. Trimming at V came to 6 bases and at J to 2 bases, leaving 7 bases not matched to a gene. CDR3 sequence (DNA): TGTGCCAGCAGAGGACTAGTCGGCACCTACGAGCAGTACTTC. Its protein is CASRGLVGTYEQYF.

This clone is a singleton in its sample. V and J are TRBV19 and TRBJ1-2; TRBD1 aligns across 7 bases. Trimming removed 7 bases from V and 7 bases from J; junction bases left unmatched: 6. The CDR3 loop spans 12 amino acids. Germline lookup yields CDR1 LNHDA and CDR2 SQIVND (reference sequence). The CDR3 here is CASNYRGGGYTF. The CDR3 DNA is TGTGCCAGTAATTACAGGGGAGGTGGCTACACCTTC.

This chain uses TRBV19 with TRBJ2-1, with 14 nucleotides matching TRBD2. Trimming cost V 8 bases and J 8 bases; bases outside gene matches: 11. CDR1 is LNHDA and CDR2 is SQIVND in the germline V gene (reference sequence). This CDR3 is built from 16 residues. The CDR3 nucleotides read TGTGCCAGTGCCAAACAGACTAGCGGGAGGGAGGATGAGCAGTTCTTC. Amino acid sequence: CASAKQTSGREDEQFF.

The chain joins TRBV27 to TRBJ2-3; D gene ambiguous. Trimming stripped 3 bases from V and 0 bases from J, with 7 bases between. This CDR3 comprises 14 residues. Per germline, CDR1 MNHEY and CDR2 SMNVEV (reference sequence). The chain's CDR3 is CASSFDRSTDTQYF. The CDR3 nucleotides read TGTGCCAGCAGTTTCGATAGAAGCACAGATACGCAGTATTTT.

The V call is TRBV4-2, the J call TRBJ2-1; 10 bases are shared with TRBD2. The CDR3 runs 16 residues. Germline V CDR1 and CDR2: LGHNA, YNFKEQ. Germline trimming cut 0 bases from V and 7 bases from J; bases unmatched to any gene: 6. CDR3 in amino acids: CASSQDTSGGGNEQFF. The CDR3 DNA is TGTGCCAGCAGCCAAGATACCAGCGGGGGGGGGAATGAGCAGTTCTTC.

This clone has just a few counts. This chain connects TRBV28 to TRBJ1-4; D possibly corresponds to TRBD1 (6 bases). CDR3 length: 14 amino acids. Trimming cost V 6 bases and J 1 base, with 9 bases left between them. Germline CDR1 and CDR2: MDHEN and SYDVKM. CDR3 protein: CASRTDRTNEKLFF. For the CDR3, the DNA is TGTGCCAGCAGAACGGACAGAACTAATGAAAAACTGTTTTTT.

This rearrangement joins TRBV25-1 to TRBJ1-3, with D maybe TRBD1 (6 bases). Trimming stripped 1 base from V and 3 bases from J, with 13 bases between. The CDR3 runs 16 residues. Per germline, CDR1 MGHDK and CDR2 SYGVNS. The CDR3 reads CASSESHRANGNTIYF. The CDR3 coding sequence is TGTGCCAGCAGTGAATCCCACAGGGCTAATGGAAACACCATATATTTT.

The chain combines TRBV5-1 with TRBJ2-2, with D possibly matching TRBD1 (6 bases). Trimming stripped 3 bases from V and 3 bases from J, with 9 bases between. Per the germline V gene, CDR1 is SGHRS and CDR2 is YFSETQ. The CDR3 covers 14 residues. CDR3 nucleotides: TGCGCCAGCAGCTCGGCAGGGGACACCGGGGAGCTGTTTTTT. This translates into CASSSAGDTGELFF.

The CDR3 loop reads CASSNPGLLNTGELFF. As DNA, the CDR3 is TGTGCCAGCAGCAATCCGGGACTCCTAAACACCGGGGAGCTGTTTTTT. The chain is built from TRBV7-9 and TRBJ2-2; possibly TRBD2 for D (6 bases). The CDR3 totals 16 residues. Looked up from germline, CDR1 is SEHNR and CDR2 is FQNEAQ (reference sequence). V shed 5 bases and J shed 2 bases, with 15 bases lying between them.

The CDR3 loop reads CASSSPVDSPEDYGYTF. The CDR3 nucleotides read TGTGCCAGCAGCTCCCCGGTGGACTCCCCAGAAGACTATGGCTACACCTTC. This rearrangement joins TRBV7-9 to TRBJ1-2; D unresolved. The CDR3 runs to 17 residues. Trimming pared 4 bases from V and 3 bases from J, leaving 21 bases between. Per germline, CDR1 SEHNR and CDR2 FQNEAQ (reference sequence).

The chain couples TRBV6-5 to TRBJ1-1, with D tentatively TRBD1 (5 bases). The CDR3 covers 14 residues. CDR1 and CDR2 (germline): MNHEY, SVGAGI. Trimming pared 0 bases from V and 2 bases from J, leaving 7 bases between. CDR3 amino acids: CASSYSRTNTEAFF. The CDR3 DNA is TGTGCCAGCAGTTACTCGCGGACAAACACTGAAGCTTTCTTT.

The chain is built from TRBV6-5 and TRBJ1-6, with TRBD1 matching 8 bases. CDR3 size: 13 residues. J lost 6 bases, V lost 8 bases, and 3 bases had no gene match. Germline assignment: CDR1 MNHEY and CDR2 SVGAGI. The CDR3 spells CASRDRSNSPLHF. The CDR3 bases are TGTGCCAGCCGGGACAGGTCTAATTCACCCCTCCACTTT.

On this clone: This may be a read error: a much more frequent sequence differs by one nucleotide. This chain joins TRBV14 and TRBJ2-7; D remains unclear. The CDR3 totals 11 residues. The germline V and J ends were trimmed by 4 bases and 2 bases, with 3 bases remaining between them. Looked up from germline, CDR1 is SGHDN and CDR2 is FVKESK. CDR3 coding DNA: TGTGCCAGCAGCCTCGCCTACGAGCAGTACTTC. Residues: CASSLAYEQYF.

This clone was counted many times. This chain uses TRBV6-5 with TRBJ1-6, with D possibly matching TRBD1 (5 bases). V lost 0 bases and J lost 8, with 11 bases in between. This CDR3 comprises 15 residues. CDR1 and CDR2 from the germline V gene are MNHEY and SVGAGI. This CDR3 is CASSYSGGIDSPLHF. CDR3 nucleotide sequence: TGTGCCAGCAGTTACTCTGGGGGGATTGATTCACCCCTCCACTTT.

The V call is TRBV5-3, the J call TRBJ2-2; TRBD2 matches 11 bases. TRBV5-3 is filed as an ORF, its function uncertain. Trimming cost V 3 bases and J 4 bases; bases outside gene matches: 14. The CDR3 sequence is 19 residues long. The DNA of the CDR3 is TGTGCCAGAAGCTGCGGACCTAATCTAGCGGGAGGCCCCACCGGGGAGCTGTTTTTT. This gives the protein CARSCGPNLAGGPTGELFF.

The V call is TRBV3-1 (or the pseudogene TRBV3-2), the J call TRBJ1-2, with D maybe TRBD1 (5 bases). The germline V and J ends were trimmed by 2 bases and 2 bases, with 9 bases remaining between them. The CDR3 is 14 residues long. CDR1 and CDR2 (germline): LGHDT, YNNKEL (reference sequence). CDR3 in DNA: TGTGCCAGCAGCCAAAATCCAGGGAACTATGGCTACACCTTC. Protein product: CASSQNPGNYGYTF.

The chain uses TRBV5-4 and TRBJ2-7; 10 bases align to TRBD2. Trimming took 0 bases from V and 3 from J; bases not matched to a gene: 3. Germline V gene sequence: CDR1 SGHNT, CDR2 YYREEE (reference sequence). The CDR3 loop spans 15 amino acids. CDR3 nucleotide sequence: TGTGCCAGCAGCTTGGTGCTAGCGGGAGACTACGAGCAGTACTTC. Its protein product is CASSLVLAGDYEQYF.